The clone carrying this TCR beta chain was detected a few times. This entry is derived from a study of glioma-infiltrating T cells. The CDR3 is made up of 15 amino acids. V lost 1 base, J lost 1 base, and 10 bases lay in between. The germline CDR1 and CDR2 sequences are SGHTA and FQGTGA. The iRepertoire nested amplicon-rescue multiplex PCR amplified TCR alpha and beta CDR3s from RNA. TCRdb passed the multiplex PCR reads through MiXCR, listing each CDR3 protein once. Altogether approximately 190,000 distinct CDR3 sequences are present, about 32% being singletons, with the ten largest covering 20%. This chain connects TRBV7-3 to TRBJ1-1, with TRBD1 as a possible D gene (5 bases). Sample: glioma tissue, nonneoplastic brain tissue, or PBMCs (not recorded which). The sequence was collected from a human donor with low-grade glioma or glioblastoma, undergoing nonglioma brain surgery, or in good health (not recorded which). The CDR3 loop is CASSLNTGRNTEAFF. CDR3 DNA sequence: TGTGCCAGCAGCTTAAACACAGGCCGGAACACTGAAGCTTTCTTT.